This T cell receptor beta chain appears in the sequencing data of a study of T cells in localized non-small cell lung cancer. Assay used: immunoSEQ multiplex PCR; TCRdb lists only in-frame clones, some missing. The table lists tens of thousands of clones, about four fifths of them singletons. The V gene lost 5 bases and the J gene lost 4 bases, with 8 bases spanning the gap. Germline lookup yields CDR1 MNHEY and CDR2 SMNVEV (reference sequence). The CDR3 has 13 amino acids. Whole-study findings and limits: Uninvolved adjacent lung, not tumor, had the highest T cell clonality. Turning up in adjacent lung were a median around 60 of the top 100 tumor clones.

This clone was seen once. Antigen specificity is unknown. The sequences come from peripheral blood, collected before any cancer treatment. This TCR came from a female donor older than 55 with stage I lung adenocarcinoma. The chain employs TRBV27 and TRBJ2-2; D not certain. CDR3 residues: CASSNRPTGELFF. For the CDR3, the DNA is TGTGCCAGCAGTAACAGACCCACCGGGGAGCTGTTTTTT.